One and the same sample provided the 20 T cell receptor beta chains below, sequenced in a study of T-cell memory formation after mild COVID-19. TCRdb re-analysed the 5' RACE reads in MiXCR, keeping a single row per CDR3 protein. Of roughly 130,000 distinct CDR3 sequences listed, about a sixth are singletons. Sequencing was carried out using PBMCs or a T cell subset sorted from them (not recorded which). The receptor set was obtained from a man between 18 and 29 years old who had mild COVID-19 (a few samples of this study predate the infection). Cell type and time point are not known.

This clonotype was found a few times. The V and J genes are TRBV5-1 and TRBJ2-7; maybe TRBD1 (7 bases). Looked up from germline, CDR1 is SGHRS and CDR2 is YFSETQ. The V end lost 0 bases, the J end lost 6 bases, and 10 bases lay between the germline ends. CDR3 size: 13 residues. CDR3 DNA sequence: TGCGCCAGCAGCTTGGGGCAGGGGGGCGAGCAGTACGTC. It translates to CASSLGQGGEQYV.

The genes are TRBV20-1 and TRBJ2-3; tentatively, D is TRBD2 (6 bases). From germline, CDR1 is DFQATT and CDR2 SNEGSKA (reference sequence). Trimming took off 8 bases at V and 1 base at J, with 13 bases between the two ends. CDR3 length equals 13 residues. CDR3 nucleotide sequence: TGCAGTCCACGGGGGATGGGCACAGATACGCAGTATTTT. This translates into CSPRGMGTDTQYF.

This clonotype has a handful of counts. The CDR3 spells CASSLARSGDTQYF. The CDR3 bases are TGTGCCAGCAGCTTAGCGCGGTCCGGAGATACGCAGTATTTT. The rearrangement links TRBV7-2 to TRBJ2-3; D is ambiguous. This CDR3 has 14 amino acids. The V gene lost 0 bases and the J gene lost 5 bases, with 9 bases spanning the gap. Germline V lookup: CDR1 SGHTA, CDR2 FQGNSA.

This clonotype occurred a few times. This chain links TRBV7-9 with TRBJ1-1, with D perhaps TRBD1 (5 bases). Per the germline V gene, CDR1 is SEHNR and CDR2 is FQNEAQ (reference sequence). With 5 bases removed from V and 1 base from J, the gap between germline ends came to 17 bases. This CDR3 region has 16 residues. For the CDR3, the DNA is TGTGCCAGCAGCCCCCCGCCGTGGGGCAGGAACACTGAAGCTTTCTTT. Translation gives CASSPPPWGRNTEAFF.

This clonotype was picked up a small number of times. This rearrangement joins TRBV12-3 or TRBV12-4 to TRBJ2-3; 7 nucleotides line up with TRBD2. With 7 bases clipped from V and 0 bases from J, the junction kept 7 bases outside the gene matches. The length of the CDR3 is 15 residues. The CDR3 DNA follows: TGTGCCAGCAAGCGGGGCCCCCCTAGCACAGATACGCAGTATTTT. Amino acids: CASKRGPPSTDTQYF.

This chain connects TRBV5-1 to TRBJ2-2; no firm D call. V lost 2 bases to trimming and J lost 5 bases, with 7 bases between them. The CDR3 contains 13 residues. Germline CDR1 SGHRS, CDR2 YFSETQ. This chain's CDR3 is CASSLTETGELFF. The CDR3, as DNA: TGCGCCAGCAGCTTAACAGAAACCGGGGAGCTGTTTTTT. The whole variable domain, remainder taken from reference TRBV5-1 and TRBJ2-2, is KAGVTQTPRYLIKTRGQQVTLSCSPISGHRSVSWYQQTPGQGLQFLFEYFSETQRNKGNFPGRFSGRQFSNSRSEMNVSTLELGDSALYLCASSLTETGELFFGEGSRLTVL.

V usage is TRBV28 and J usage is TRBJ2-7; possible D gene TRBD1, 5 bases. Trimming removed 3 bases from V and 3 bases from J, with 12 bases in between. CDR3 size: 14 residues. Germline V gene lookup returns CDR1 MDHEN and CDR2 SYDVKM. As DNA, the CDR3 is TGTGCCAGCAGTTTTTCTGGGGCCGGCTACGAGCAGTACGTC. This encodes CASSFSGAGYEQYV.

This clonotype came up a few times. The chain employs TRBV6-5 and TRBJ2-5; D possibly corresponds to TRBD2 (6 bases). V lost 4 bases, J lost 3 bases, and 12 bases lay in between. This CDR3 has 14 residues. Germline loops: CDR1 MNHEY, CDR2 SVGAGI. Here the CDR3 reads CASSSTGLKETQYF. The CDR3 nucleotides read TGTGCCAGCAGTTCCACAGGACTAAAAGAGACCCAGTACTTC.

This chain joins TRBV15 and TRBJ2-7, with D unclear. V was cut by 0 bases and J by 0 bases, with 18 bases left in between. Germline lookup yields CDR1 LNHNV and CDR2 YYDKDF (reference sequence). This CDR3 contains 18 residues. CDR3 residues: CATSRDPIGLTSSYEQYF. As DNA, the CDR3 is TGTGCCACCAGCAGAGATCCGATAGGCTTAACGAGCTCCTACGAGCAGTACTTC. The full variable domain, rest sourced from reference TRBV15 and TRBJ2-7, is DAMVIQNPRYQVTQFGKPVTLSCSQTLNHNVMYWYQQKSSQAPKLLFHYYDKDFNNEADTPDNFQSRRPNTSFCFLDIRSPGLGDTAMYLCATSRDPIGLTSSYEQYFGPGTRLTVT.

The chain employs TRBV6-5 and TRBJ2-3; D perhaps matches TRBD2 (5 bases). CDR3 size: 17 residues. Trimming took off 2 bases at V and 1 base at J, with 16 bases between the two ends. CDR1 is MNHEY and CDR2 is SVGAGI in the germline V gene. CDR3 sequence (DNA): TGTGCCAGCAGTTACACCCACGGGGTGACGGGCACAGATACGCAGTATTTT. As protein: CASSYTHGVTGTDTQYF.

This clonotype showed up just a few times. The rearrangement links TRBV24-1 to TRBJ2-1; perhaps TRBD2 as D (6 bases). The CDR3 is made up of 14 amino acids. V lost 10 bases and J lost 4, with 16 bases in between. Germline V gene data show CDR1 as KGHDR and CDR2 as SFDVKD. In DNA form, the CDR3 reads TGTGCCACTTCCCACGGGGGATCATACAATGAGCAGTTCTTC. Protein sequence: CATSHGGSYNEQFF.

This clonotype was observed a handful of times. The chain is built from TRBV7-2 and TRBJ2-2; no firm D call. Germline V gives CDR1 SGHTA, CDR2 FQGNSA. V lost 5 bases to trimming and J lost 3 bases, with 16 bases between them. This CDR3 is 16 amino acids long. The DNA of the CDR3 is TGTGCCAGCAGCCCCCCCCTTCGATTCTACACCGGGGAGCTGTTTTTT. This codes for CASSPPLRFYTGELFF.

This clonotype was seen a few times. The chain joins TRBV6-5 to TRBJ1-6, with a possible D match to TRBD1 (5 bases). Germline CDR1 and CDR2: MNHEY and SVGAGI. Deletions cut 1 base from V and 7 bases from J, with 17 bases between. CDR3 length: 17 amino acids. The CDR3 spells CASSYWGRTSGNSPLHF. CDR3 nucleotides: TGTGCCAGCAGTTACTGGGGACGGACCTCAGGGAATTCACCCCTCCACTTT.

The rearrangement links TRBV28 to TRBJ2-7, with TRBD1 as a possible D gene (6 bases). V lost 1 base and J lost 5, with 18 bases in between. Germline V gives CDR1 MDHEN, CDR2 SYDVKM. This CDR3 has 16 amino acids. The CDR3 DNA reads as TGTGCCAGCAGTTTATTGGGACATTGGGGAGAGAACGAGCAGTACGTC. It yields the protein CASSLLGHWGENEQYV.

This clonotype has a handful of counts. This sequence joins TRBV25-1 and TRBJ2-2; D remains ambiguous. This CDR3 contains 15 residues. Germline loops: CDR1 MGHDK, CDR2 SYGVNS. Trimming stripped 4 bases from V and 4 bases from J, with 13 bases between. The CDR3 protein is CASSASRYPTGELFF. The CDR3 DNA follows: TGTGCCAGCAGTGCCTCCCGGTATCCCACCGGGGAGCTGTTTTTT.

The V call is TRBV5-5, the J call TRBJ2-7; D is perhaps TRBD1 or TRBD2 (5 bases each). The CDR3 contains 12 residues. V lost 5 bases and J lost 2, with 8 bases in between. Germline V gene lookup returns CDR1 SGHKS and CDR2 YYEKEE (reference sequence). DNA of the CDR3: TGTGCCAGCAGTGGGGGTGCCTACGAGCAGTACTTC. Its protein is CASSGGAYEQYF.

The sample holds a few counts of this clonotype. The chain combines TRBV6-5 with TRBJ1-1; D uncertain. The CDR3 has 15 residues. The germline V gene encodes CDR1 MNHEY and CDR2 SVGAGI. V was clipped by 1 base and J by 3 bases, with 12 bases between them. DNA of the CDR3: TGTGCCAGCAGTTACTGGACCGGGTTGCACACTGAAGCTTTCTTT. It specifies CASSYWTGLHTEAFF.

This chain links TRBV4-3 with TRBJ2-3; D call uncertain. Germline V lookup: CDR1 LGHNA, CDR2 YSLEER. This CDR3 has 15 residues. The ends were cut back, 1 base at V and 1 base at J, with 9 bases in the middle. CDR3 DNA sequence: TGCGCCAGCAGCCAAGCCCCAACCGGCACAGATACGCAGTATTTT. This gives the protein CASSQAPTGTDTQYF.

In this sample, this clonotype turned up many times. CDR3 residues: CASSLAISETQYF. DNA for the CDR3: TGTGCCAGCAGCTTAGCAATTTCGGAGACCCAGTACTTC. The J gene is TRBJ2-5, the V gene TRBV7-2, with D unclear. Germline V gene lookup returns CDR1 SGHTA and CDR2 FQGNSA. The ends were cut back, 0 bases at V and 5 bases at J, with 7 bases in the middle. This CDR3 is built from 13 residues.

The rearrangement links TRBV5-4 to TRBJ2-3; TRBD2 aligns across 7 bases. V dropped 2 bases and J dropped 3; count of bases not matched to a gene: 9. This CDR3 is 16 amino acids long. CDR1 and CDR2 (germline): SGHNT, YYREEE (reference sequence). In DNA, the CDR3 is TGTGCCAGCAGCTTTACCAGCGGGGAGGGAACAGATACGCAGTATTTT. Encoded protein: CASSFTSGEGTDTQYF.